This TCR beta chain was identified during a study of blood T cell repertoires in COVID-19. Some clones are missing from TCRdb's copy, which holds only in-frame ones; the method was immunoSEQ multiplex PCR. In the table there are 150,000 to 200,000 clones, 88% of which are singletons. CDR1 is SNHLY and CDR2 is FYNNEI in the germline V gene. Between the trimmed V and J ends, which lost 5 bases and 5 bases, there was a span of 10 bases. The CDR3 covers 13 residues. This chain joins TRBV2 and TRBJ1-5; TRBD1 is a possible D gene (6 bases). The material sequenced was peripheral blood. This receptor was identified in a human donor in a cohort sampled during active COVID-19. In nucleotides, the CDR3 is TGTGCCAGCAGTTCGGACAGAGATCAGCCCCAGCATTTT. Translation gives CASSSDRDQPQHF.